The rows below give T cell receptor beta chains drawn from one sample of a study of cytomegalovirus exposure and HLA in healthy donors. The method was immunoSEQ multiplex PCR; TCRdb's version includes in-frame clones alone and lacks a portion of them. The top ten hold around 0.44% of the sample, which has roughly 230,000 clones, around 80% seen once. Sample: PBMCs. The receptors originated from a boy between 5 and 17 years old in good health and CMV-seronegative. CDR3s include the opening cysteine and the closing phenylalanine or tryptophan. The order of the fields is J gene, V gene, clone size, D gene, CDR3 DNA, CDR3 protein. A D gene is named only where the DNA matches it firmly. For some rows the clone size is stated as once, few or many, or as a class when expanded; others skip it.

j_call: TRBJ2-5
v_call: TRBV5-4
clone_size: .
d_call: .
cdr3_nt: TGTGCCAGCAGCCCGGGTGCGTTAAAGGAGACCCAGTACTTC
cdr3_aa: CASSPGALKETQYF

j_call: TRBJ1-2
v_call: TRBV10-3
clone_size: .
d_call: TRBD1
cdr3_nt: TGTGCCATCCAGCGGCCAGGGGGCGCCTGGAACTATGGCTACACCTTC
cdr3_aa: CAIQRPGGAWNYGYTF

j_call: TRBJ2-3
v_call: TRBV5-6
clone_size: .
d_call: .
cdr3_nt: TGTGCCAGCAGTCCCTCGCGGACAGATACGCAGTATTTT
cdr3_aa: CASSPSRTDTQYF

j_call: TRBJ2-1
v_call: TRBV5-1
clone_size: .
d_call: TRBD2
cdr3_nt: TGCGCCAGCAGCTTGGAGCAGCGGGGGGGCCGGGAGCAGTTCTTC
cdr3_aa: CASSLEQRGGREQFF

j_call: TRBJ1-2
v_call: TRBV18
clone_size: .
d_call: TRBD1
cdr3_nt: TGTGCCAGCTCACAGAAACAGGGGGCGAATTATGGCTACACCTTC
cdr3_aa: CASSQKQGANYGYTF

j_call: TRBJ1-1
v_call: TRBV10-2
clone_size: many
d_call: .
cdr3_nt: TGCGCCAGCAGTGATCCCGGGAAGAACACTGAAGCTTTCTTT
cdr3_aa: CASSDPGKNTEAFF

j_call: TRBJ2-7
v_call: TRBV6-1
clone_size: .
d_call: TRBD2
cdr3_nt: TGTGCCAGCGCCCCGTGGGCGGGAGGAGAGCGAGAGCAGTACTTC
cdr3_aa: CASAPWAGGEREQYF

j_call: TRBJ2-3
v_call: TRBV7-8
clone_size: .
d_call: TRBD2
cdr3_nt: TGTGCCAGCAGCTTAGAAAGGGTCCTAGCGGGAGCGGATACGCAGTATTTT
cdr3_aa: CASSLERVLAGADTQYF

j_call: TRBJ2-7
v_call: TRBV13
clone_size: .
d_call: .
cdr3_nt: TGTGCCAGCAGCTTACTACCTTACGAGCAGTACTTC
cdr3_aa: CASSLLPYEQYF

j_call: TRBJ2-7
v_call: TRBV7-9
clone_size: .
d_call: TRBD2
cdr3_nt: TGTGCCAGCAGCCCGTCTAGCGGGGGAGGATACGAGCAGTACTTC
cdr3_aa: CASSPSSGGGYEQYF

j_call: TRBJ1-2
v_call: TRBV19
clone_size: .
d_call: .
cdr3_nt: TGTGCCAGTAGTATCTCTCGCAGCGAAAGTGGGTACTATGGCTACACCTTC
cdr3_aa: CASSISRSESGYYGYTF

j_call: TRBJ2-7
v_call: TRBV2
clone_size: .
d_call: TRBD1
cdr3_nt: TGTGCCAGCAGTGGGGACAGGGGGTTGGCCTACGAGCAGTACTTC
cdr3_aa: CASSGDRGLAYEQYF

j_call: TRBJ2-5
v_call: TRBV9
clone_size: .
d_call: .
cdr3_nt: TGTGCCAGCAGCGTACAGCAGGGGGAGACCCAGTACTTC
cdr3_aa: CASSVQQGETQYF

j_call: TRBJ1-2
v_call: TRBV4-1
clone_size: .
d_call: TRBD1
cdr3_nt: TGCGCCAGCGGTCAGGTCCCGGGACAGGTATCTGGCTACACCTTC
cdr3_aa: CASGQVPGQVSGYTF

j_call: TRBJ1-1
v_call: TRBV7-2
clone_size: few
d_call: .
cdr3_nt: TGTGCCAGCAGCCCTCTACAGGACAACACTGAAGCTTTCTTT
cdr3_aa: CASSPLQDNTEAFF

j_call: TRBJ1-1
v_call: TRBV4-2
clone_size: few
d_call: .
cdr3_nt: TGTGCCAGCAGCCAAGATTGGAACGGGGTGGGGGAAGCTTTCTTT
cdr3_aa: CASSQDWNGVGEAFF

j_call: TRBJ2-1
v_call: TRBV6-4
clone_size: few
d_call: .
cdr3_nt: TGTGCCAGCAGTGACTCGCTCAGGGCTTCCTACAATGAGCAGTTCTTC
cdr3_aa: CASSDSLRASYNEQFF

j_call: TRBJ1-1
v_call: TRBV4-1
clone_size: .
d_call: TRBD1
cdr3_nt: TGCGCCAGCAGCCAAGTAGGGACAGGGGGCGCGGGAACTTTCTTT
cdr3_aa: CASSQVGTGGAGTFF

j_call: TRBJ1-2
v_call: TRBV6-5
clone_size: .
d_call: .
cdr3_nt: TGTGCCAGCAGGAGAGGTAGTTTAGCTAACTATGGCTACACCTTC
cdr3_aa: CASRRGSLANYGYTF

j_call: TRBJ2-1
v_call: TRBV6-1
clone_size: .
d_call: TRBD2
cdr3_nt: TGTGCCAGCAGTCCACTAGCGCGGCTCTACAATGAGCAGTTCTTC
cdr3_aa: CASSPLARLYNEQFF

j_call: TRBJ1-4
v_call: TRBV30
clone_size: few
d_call: TRBD1
cdr3_nt: TGTGCCTGGAGTAAGACAGGGGCTCGCGGAGAAAAACTGTTTTTT
cdr3_aa: CAWSKTGARGEKLFF

j_call: TRBJ1-2
v_call: TRBV5-4
clone_size: .
d_call: .
cdr3_nt: TGTGCCAGCAGCTTGGACGCGCAACAGAACGACTATGGCTACACCTTC
cdr3_aa: CASSLDAQQNDYGYTF

j_call: TRBJ2-1
v_call: TRBV13
clone_size: .
d_call: .
cdr3_nt: TGTGCCAGCAGCTCCCGGCGGGCTAGCGGGGGTTCCCTCATCCTACAGGGGGCTTACAATGAGCAGTTCTTC
cdr3_aa: CASSSRRASGGSLILQGAYNEQFF

j_call: TRBJ1-1
v_call: TRBV19
clone_size: .
d_call: .
cdr3_nt: TGTGCCAGTAGTATAGTATCGCGAGTGAACACTGAAGCTTTCTTT
cdr3_aa: CASSIVSRVNTEAFF

j_call: TRBJ1-2
v_call: TRBV7-9
clone_size: once
d_call: .
cdr3_nt: TGTTCCAGCAGCCGTATACAGAGAAACTATGGCTACACCTTC
cdr3_aa: CSSSRIQRNYGYTF

j_call: TRBJ2-1
v_call: TRBV6-4
clone_size: .
d_call: .
cdr3_nt: TGTGCCAGCAGTGTTGACAGTAGCTCCTACAATGAGCAGTTCTTC
cdr3_aa: CASSVDSSSYNEQFF

j_call: TRBJ1-4
v_call: TRBV6-1
clone_size: once
d_call: .
cdr3_nt: TGTGCCAGCAGTGAACCGCCCGGGAGGGATGAAAAACTGTTTTTT
cdr3_aa: CASSEPPGRDEKLFF

j_call: TRBJ2-7
v_call: TRBV2
clone_size: .
d_call: TRBD2
cdr3_nt: TGTGCCAGCAGTCGTCTAGCGGGGGGGGCCTACGAGCAGTACTTC
cdr3_aa: CASSRLAGGAYEQYF

j_call: TRBJ2-1
v_call: TRBV5-1
clone_size: .
d_call: .
cdr3_nt: TGCGCCAGCCAAATCTCCGGACTGCGCTACAATGAGCAGTTCTTC
cdr3_aa: CASQISGLRYNEQFF

j_call: TRBJ2-7
v_call: TRBV5-1
clone_size: .
d_call: TRBD2
cdr3_nt: TGCGCCAGCAGCATAGTAGCGGGAGGTACCTACGAGCAGTACTTC
cdr3_aa: CASSIVAGGTYEQYF

j_call: TRBJ1-3
v_call: TRBV5-1
clone_size: .
d_call: .
cdr3_nt: TGCGCCAGCAGCTTGGTCGGGGGGCTTAGAAACACCATATATTTT
cdr3_aa: CASSLVGGLRNTIYF

j_call: TRBJ2-3
v_call: TRBV11-2
clone_size: .
d_call: TRBD2
cdr3_nt: TGTGCCAGCAAATTAGGACTAGCGGGAGATACGCAGTATTTT
cdr3_aa: CASKLGLAGDTQYF

j_call: TRBJ2-7
v_call: TRBV9
clone_size: .
d_call: .
cdr3_nt: TGTGCCAGCAGCGCCTCGGACAGCCCTTGGTACGAGCAGTACTTC
cdr3_aa: CASSASDSPWYEQYF

j_call: TRBJ2-6
v_call: TRBV11-2
clone_size: few
d_call: .
cdr3_nt: TGTGCCAGCAGCTTCAGGGGTGCGGGGGCCAACGTCCTGACTTTC
cdr3_aa: CASSFRGAGANVLTF

j_call: TRBJ2-3
v_call: TRBV19
clone_size: .
d_call: .
cdr3_nt: TGTGCCAGTAGTGCCAGGTTCACTAGCACAGATACGCAGTATTTT
cdr3_aa: CASSARFTSTDTQYF

j_call: TRBJ2-2
v_call: TRBV29-1
clone_size: .
d_call: .
cdr3_nt: TGCAGCCTGACTGCCCCGAACACCGGGGAGCTGTTTTTT
cdr3_aa: CSLTAPNTGELFF

j_call: TRBJ1-1
v_call: TRBV27
clone_size: .
d_call: .
cdr3_nt: TGTGCCAGCAGTTTCCTCAGGTCCTACACTGAAGCTTTCTTT
cdr3_aa: CASSFLRSYTEAFF

j_call: TRBJ2-7
v_call: TRBV4-1
clone_size: .
d_call: .
cdr3_nt: TGCGCCAGCAGCCAGCAGTTCTCCTACGAGCAGTACTTC
cdr3_aa: CASSQQFSYEQYF

j_call: TRBJ2-5
v_call: TRBV5-1
clone_size: .
d_call: .
cdr3_nt: TGCGCCAGCAGCGGGGGACTGGGCGTGGAGACCCAGTACTTC
cdr3_aa: CASSGGLGVETQYF

j_call: TRBJ1-1
v_call: TRBV5-1
clone_size: .
d_call: .
cdr3_nt: TGCGCCAGCAGCTTGGAATCGGTTTCTCTACTCTTGAACACTGAAGCTTTCTTT
cdr3_aa: CASSLESVSLLLNTEAFF

j_call: TRBJ2-7
v_call: TRBV9
clone_size: .
d_call: .
cdr3_nt: TGTGCCAGCAGCGGCCCCGAGGGACTCACCCCTCGCGAGCAGTACTTC
cdr3_aa: CASSGPEGLTPREQYF

j_call: TRBJ2-2
v_call: TRBV4-1
clone_size: .
d_call: TRBD2
cdr3_nt: TGCGCCAGCAGTCGACAACCCCGAGGCGGGGGGGCTGACGGGGAGCTGTTTTTT
cdr3_aa: CASSRQPRGGGADGELFF

j_call: TRBJ2-1
v_call: TRBV18
clone_size: .
d_call: .
cdr3_nt: TGTGCCAGCTCACCAGTCTTCCACAATGAGCAGTTCTTC
cdr3_aa: CASSPVFHNEQFF

j_call: TRBJ2-1
v_call: TRBV20-1
clone_size: .
d_call: .
cdr3_nt: TGCAGTGCTAGCAGAACCAGAGGACAGTTCTTC
cdr3_aa: CSASRTRGQFF

j_call: TRBJ2-7
v_call: TRBV6-6
clone_size: .
d_call: TRBD2
cdr3_nt: TGTGCCAGCAGTTACCCCCTAGCGGGGGAGAACGAGCAGTACTTC
cdr3_aa: CASSYPLAGENEQYF

j_call: TRBJ2-1
v_call: TRBV4-1
clone_size: .
d_call: TRBD1
cdr3_nt: TGCGCCAGCAGCCAAGCACCCTGGGACAGGGGTGAGCAGTTCTTC
cdr3_aa: CASSQAPWDRGEQFF

j_call: TRBJ2-2
v_call: TRBV7-8
clone_size: .
d_call: TRBD2
cdr3_nt: TGTGCCAGCAGCACCAACCTAGCGGGGGGGCCTCAGCTGTTTTTT
cdr3_aa: CASSTNLAGGPQLFF

j_call: TRBJ2-3
v_call: TRBV11-3
clone_size: .
d_call: TRBD1
cdr3_nt: TGTGCCAGCAGCTTAAGGGGGCCTGCCCCCACAGATACGCAGTATTTT
cdr3_aa: CASSLRGPAPTDTQYF

j_call: TRBJ1-4
v_call: TRBV30
clone_size: .
d_call: .
cdr3_nt: TGTGCCTGGAGTGTCGCAGGGCGCGGTGAAAAACTGTTTTTT
cdr3_aa: CAWSVAGRGEKLFF

j_call: TRBJ2-1
v_call: TRBV10-3
clone_size: few
d_call: TRBD2
cdr3_nt: TGTGCCATCAGGGGGGGACTAGCGGGACTCAATGAGCAGTTCTTC
cdr3_aa: CAIRGGLAGLNEQFF

j_call: TRBJ2-3
v_call: TRBV5-8
clone_size: .
d_call: .
cdr3_nt: TGTGCCAGCAACCTACTCACTAGCACAGATACGCAGTATTTT
cdr3_aa: CASNLLTSTDTQYF

j_call: TRBJ1-1
v_call: TRBV21-1
clone_size: .
d_call: .
cdr3_nt: TGTGCCAGCAAAGGAAACCGAGGAAGCTGCGGCTGTTATGAAGCTTTCTTT
cdr3_aa: CASKGNRGSCGCYEAFF

j_call: TRBJ1-2
v_call: TRBV28
clone_size: .
d_call: .
cdr3_nt: TGTGCCAGCAGTTTAGAGGCAGTCGCTAACTATGGCTACACCTTC
cdr3_aa: CASSLEAVANYGYTF

j_call: TRBJ2-1
v_call: TRBV9
clone_size: .
d_call: TRBD2
cdr3_nt: TGTGCCAGCAGCGTAGGGGCGGGGGGGCTTAATGAGCAGTTCTTC
cdr3_aa: CASSVGAGGLNEQFF

j_call: TRBJ2-3
v_call: TRBV12-1
clone_size: .
d_call: .
cdr3_nt: TGTGCCAGCAGCCCGCCAACTAGCGGGGGGGCGACTAGCACAGATACGCAGTATTTT
cdr3_aa: CASSPPTSGGATSTDTQYF

j_call: TRBJ2-1
v_call: TRBV27
clone_size: .
d_call: TRBD2
cdr3_nt: TGTGCCAGCAGTTTAGATAGGGCGGGAGGGCCGGGGGATGAGCAGTTCTTC
cdr3_aa: CASSLDRAGGPGDEQFF